The sequence of this T cell receptor (beta chain) was determined in a study of glioma-infiltrating T cells. Findings and limits, study-wide: CDR3 overlap between tissue and blood was very small. Gliomas, especially low-grade, showed above-expected tissue-blood divergence; non-neoplastic patients showed below.

Germline V gene data show CDR1 as KGHSH and CDR2 as LQKENI. This CDR3 is 14 amino acids long. With 3 bases removed from V and 8 bases from J, the gap between germline ends came to 11 bases. This clonotype was picked up many times. Its antigen is as yet unknown. The iRepertoire nested amplicon-rescue multiplex PCR amplified TCR alpha and beta CDR3s from RNA. TCRdb recomputed calls from the multiplex PCR reads with MiXCR, one row per CDR3 protein. Of about 93,000 distinct CDR3 sequences listed, 35% to 45% are singletons. This TCR came from a human donor with low-grade glioma or glioblastoma, undergoing nonglioma brain surgery, or in good health (not recorded which). Sequencing was carried out using glioma tissue, nonneoplastic brain tissue, or PBMCs (not recorded which). J is TRBJ1-6 and V is TRBV18, with D unclear. Here the CDR3 DNA reads TGTGCCAGCTCACCGTTGGGTATTGATTCACCCCTCCACTTT. It codes for CASSPLGIDSPLHF.